Below are 20 T cell receptor beta chains sequenced from a single sample in a study of spatial heterogeneity in lung cancer. Time point defined: blood at routine non-recurrence follow-up after resection. Whole RNA, which was extracted from tumor, nontumor lung tissue or frozen PBMC, was sequenced without any cell sorting. TCRdb redid the calling of the 5' RACE reads with MiXCR, one entry per CDR3 protein. This sample has some 110,000 distinct CDR3 sequences, with 9.5% to 15% found just once. Specimen: PBMCs, collected at follow-up. Receptors originate from a male donor with early-stage non-small cell lung cancer.

In its sample, this clonotype was seen many times. The rearrangement joins TRBV20-1 to TRBJ1-1, with D unresolved. This CDR3 region has 11 residues. V was pared by 0 bases and J by 11 bases, with 10 bases between. Germline V CDR1 and CDR2: DFQATT, SNEGSKA (reference sequence). The CDR3 sequence is CSARDSGWAFF. CDR3 in DNA: TGCAGTGCTAGAGATTCCGGGTGGGCTTTCTTT.

This clonotype was found a few times. The chain links TRBV28 to TRBJ2-5; 9 nucleotides align to TRBD2. CDR3 length: 14 residues. Germline CDR1 MDHEN, CDR2 SYDVKM. V lost 9 bases, J lost 2 bases, and 7 bases stayed unmatched. DNA of the CDR3: TGTGCCAGTTTATCTAGCGGGGAACAAGAGACCCAGTACTTC. Translation: CASLSSGEQETQYF.

This clonotype was counted a few times. The chain uses TRBV12-3 or TRBV12-4 and TRBJ2-2; D gene unclear. This CDR3 is 12 amino acids long. Trimming shortened V by 7 bases and J by 8 bases, and 11 bases separated the two germline ends. CDR3: CASMRIFGELFF. The CDR3 region has the DNA TGTGCCAGCATGAGAATATTTGGGGAGCTGTTTTTT.

There are many counts of this clonotype. The V and J genes are TRBV28 and TRBJ2-3; D gene uncertain. CDR1 and CDR2 (germline): MDHEN, SYDVKM. The germline V and J ends were trimmed by 6 bases and 10 bases, with 14 bases remaining between them. The length of the CDR3 is 12 residues. The CDR3 DNA reads as TGTGCCAGCAGCGGCCGAGTACGTGCGCAGTATTTT. The encoded protein is CASSGRVRAQYF.

There are many counts of this clonotype. The chain carries TRBV7-6 and TRBJ2-7; no clear D gene. The germline gives CDR1 SGHVS, CDR2 FNYEAQ. Trimming stripped 0 bases from V and 4 bases from J, with 13 bases between. The CDR3 spans 15 residues. The CDR3 DNA reads TGTGCCAGCAGCTTAGCCCCTGGTTCGGGTTACGAGCAGTACTTC. Translating gives CASSLAPGSGYEQYF.

This clonotype showed up many times. The J gene is TRBJ1-3, the V gene TRBV5-4; D is undetermined. Trimming removed 4 bases at V and 0 bases at J, with 11 bases between. Germline V gene lookup returns CDR1 SGHNT and CDR2 YYREEE (reference sequence). The CDR3 runs to 15 residues. CDR3 loop: CASSLGPGSGNTIYF. The CDR3 DNA reads TGTGCCAGCAGCCTAGGGCCAGGCTCTGGAAACACCATATATTTT.

This clonotype was observed a few times. The V call is TRBV20-1, the J call TRBJ2-1; 7 bases line up with TRBD1. The CDR3 is 14 residues long. Germline V CDR1 and CDR2: DFQATT, SNEGSKA (reference sequence). This CDR3 reads CRARQGDTWMEQFF. The CDR3 region has the DNA TGCAGGGCGAGACAGGGCGATACATGGATGGAGCAGTTCTTC.

The sample holds many counts of this clonotype. The CDR3 bases are TGTGCCAGCAGCCAAGATTCCACGGAGACCCAGTACTTC. Translation: CASSQDSTETQYF. This sequence joins TRBV4-2 and TRBJ2-5; D not certain. Germline V gene sequence: CDR1 LGHNA, CDR2 YNFKEQ. V gave up 0 bases and J gave up 5 bases, with 7 bases separating them. The CDR3 has 13 amino acids.

This clonotype was seen only a few times. V and J are TRBV28 and TRBJ2-2; 12 nucleotides align to TRBD1. The CDR3 loop spans 20 amino acids. V lost 4 bases to trimming and J lost 1 base; unmatched junction nucleotides: 13. The germline V gene has CDR1 MDHEN and CDR2 SYDVKM. As DNA, the CDR3 is TGTGCCAGCAGTTCCCAAGCCGGGACAGGGGGCTTTTTGAACACCGGGGAGCTGTTTTTT. This encodes CASSSQAGTGGFLNTGELFF.

This clonotype was counted many times. The genes are TRBV7-9 and TRBJ1-3; D may be TRBD1 (6 bases). With 0 bases removed from V and 3 bases from J, the gap between germline ends came to 9 bases. The CDR3 has 15 amino acids. The germline CDR1 and CDR2 sequences are SEHNR and FQNEAQ (reference sequence). CDR3 sequence: CASSLAWDNGNTIYF. In DNA, the CDR3 is TGTGCCAGCAGCTTAGCCTGGGACAATGGAAACACCATATATTTT.

The chain employs TRBV5-1 and TRBJ1-1; D unclear. CDR1 is SGHRS, CDR2 YFSETQ, per germline. The CDR3 contains 14 residues. V was pared by 4 bases and J by 1 base, with 11 bases between. The CDR3 here is CASSAGSQNTEAFF. The CDR3 DNA reads as TGCGCCAGCAGCGCCGGGAGTCAGAACACTGAAGCTTTCTTT.

J is TRBJ2-7 and V is TRBV7-2; D gene ambiguous. The germline V gene has CDR1 SGHTA and CDR2 FQGNSA. The CDR3 has 14 residues. Between the trimmed V and J ends, which lost 5 bases and 2 bases, there was a span of 13 bases. The CDR3, as DNA: TGTGCCAGCAGCCGCCGGACCGCACCCTACGAGCAGTACTTC. Protein sequence: CASSRRTAPYEQYF.

The V gene is TRBV5-1, the J gene TRBJ2-2; a possible D gene is TRBD2 (5 bases). This CDR3 has 15 residues. V was shortened by 0 bases and J by 6 bases, with 12 bases between the two germline ends. Germline lookup yields CDR1 SGHRS and CDR2 YFSETQ. The chain's CDR3 is CASSLASGGSGELFF. CDR3 DNA sequence: TGCGCCAGCAGCTTGGCCTCCGGCGGGTCCGGGGAGCTGTTTTTT. Drawing the rest from reference TRBV5-1 and TRBJ2-2, the complete variable domain is KAGVTQTPRYLIKTRGQQVTLSCSPISGHRSVSWYQQTPGQGLQFLFEYFSETQRNKGNFPGRFSGRQFSNSRSEMNVSTLELGDSALYLCASSLASGGSGELFFGEGSRLTVL.

This clonotype appeared a few times. The rearrangement links TRBV5-1 to TRBJ2-5, with TRBD1 identical over 8 bases. Germline CDR1 is SGHRS and CDR2 is YFSETQ. The CDR3 contains 14 residues. The ends lost 4 bases at V and 2 bases at J; junction bases unmatched: 4. The CDR3 bases are TGCGCCAGCAGCCAAGGGACAGGACAAGAGACCCAGTACTTC. It encodes CASSQGTGQETQYF.

This clonotype was counted at least ten times. This chain connects TRBV2 to TRBJ2-5, with TRBD2 as a possible D gene (5 bases). Trimming left V 3 bases short and J 5 bases short, with 7 bases between. Looked up from germline, CDR1 is SNHLY and CDR2 is FYNNEI. This CDR3 region has 12 residues. CDR3 sequence: CASSDGSETQYF. The DNA for the CDR3 is TGTGCCAGCAGTGATGGGAGTGAGACCCAGTACTTC. The full variable domain, rest sourced from reference TRBV2 and TRBJ2-5, is EPEVTQTPSHQVTQMGQEVILRCVPISNHLYFYWYRQILGQKVEFLVSFYNNEISEKSEIFDDQFSVERPDGSNFTLKIRSTKLEDSAMYFCASSDGSETQYFGPGTRLLVL.

This clonotype was counted many times. The chain links TRBV28 to TRBJ1-4; D uncertain. CDR3 size: 13 residues. V lost 7 bases and J lost 7, with 13 bases in between. Germline V gene sequence: CDR1 MDHEN, CDR2 SYDVKM. The CDR3 DNA follows: TGTGCCAGCAAGAGCCCGGGAGGTGAAAAACTGTTTTTT. It is translated as CASKSPGGEKLFF.

The chain has TRBV7-2 and TRBJ2-1, with TRBD1 matching 9 bases. From germline, CDR1 is SGHTA and CDR2 FQGNSA. The CDR3 totals 15 residues. The trim removed 5 bases at V and 8 bases at J, leaving 10 bases unmatched. CDR3 residues: CASSPSGTGYDEQFF. CDR3 in DNA: TGTGCCAGCAGCCCTTCGGGGACAGGGTACGATGAGCAGTTCTTC.

This clonotype was detected only a few times. The CDR3 region is CASSLGQGRGNEQFF. The DNA for the CDR3 is TGTGCCAGCAGTTTAGGCCAGGGAAGAGGCAATGAGCAGTTCTTC. The chain links TRBV27 to TRBJ2-1; tentative D call: TRBD1 (5 bases). The CDR3 is 15 amino acids. V was clipped by 2 bases and J by 6 bases, with 14 bases between them. Germline-derived CDR1 and CDR2 are MNHEY and SMNVEV (reference sequence).

This clonotype was observed many times. V is TRBV25-1 and J is TRBJ2-5, with D unresolved. The CDR3 sequence is 14 residues long. Germline V gene sequence: CDR1 MGHDK, CDR2 SYGVNS. V lost 7 bases to trimming and J lost 0 bases, with 12 bases between them. In DNA form, the CDR3 reads TGTGCCAGCACCGGGCGGATAGACCAAGAGACCCAGTACTTC. The encoded protein is CASTGRIDQETQYF.

The V call is TRBV20-1, the J call TRBJ2-7, with 7 bases that match TRBD1. This CDR3 is built from 13 residues. V shed 3 bases and J 4 bases; nucleotides not matched to a gene: 6. Germline-derived CDR1 and CDR2 are DFQATT and SNEGSKA (reference sequence). CDR3 in amino acids: CSASRVQGYEQYF. The CDR3 DNA follows: TGCAGTGCTAGTCGGGTACAGGGGTACGAGCAGTACTTC.